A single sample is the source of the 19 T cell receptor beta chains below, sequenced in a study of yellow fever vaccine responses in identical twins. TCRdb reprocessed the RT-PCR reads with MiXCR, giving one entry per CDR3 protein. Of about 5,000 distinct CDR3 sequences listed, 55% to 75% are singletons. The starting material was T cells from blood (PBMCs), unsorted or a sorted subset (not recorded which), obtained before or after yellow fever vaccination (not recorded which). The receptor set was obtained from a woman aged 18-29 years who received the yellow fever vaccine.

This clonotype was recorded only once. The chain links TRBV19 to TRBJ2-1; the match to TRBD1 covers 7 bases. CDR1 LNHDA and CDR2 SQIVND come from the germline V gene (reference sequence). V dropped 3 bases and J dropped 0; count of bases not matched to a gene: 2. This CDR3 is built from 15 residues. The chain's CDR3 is CASSIQGVSYNEQFF. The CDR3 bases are TGTGCCAGTAGTATTCAGGGGGTCTCCTACAATGAGCAGTTCTTC.

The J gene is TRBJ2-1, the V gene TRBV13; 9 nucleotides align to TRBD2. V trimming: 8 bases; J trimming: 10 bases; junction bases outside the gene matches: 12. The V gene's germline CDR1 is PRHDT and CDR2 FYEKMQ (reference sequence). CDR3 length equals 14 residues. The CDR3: CASGRGGDHSEQFF. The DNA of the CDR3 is TGTGCCAGCGGGCGGGGGGGCGACCATTCCGAGCAGTTCTTC. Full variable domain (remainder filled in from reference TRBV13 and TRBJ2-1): AAGVIQSPRHLIKEKRETATLKCYPIPRHDTVYWYQQGPGQDPQFLISFYEKMQSDKGSIPDRFSAQQFSDYHSELNMSSLELGDSALYFCASGRGGDHSEQFFGPGTRLTVL.

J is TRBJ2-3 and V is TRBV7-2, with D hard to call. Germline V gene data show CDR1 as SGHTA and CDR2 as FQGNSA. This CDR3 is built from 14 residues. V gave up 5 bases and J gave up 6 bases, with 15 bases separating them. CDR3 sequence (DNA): TGTGCCAGCAGCCCCCCGGTCCGCAGGGATACGCAGTATTTT. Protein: CASSPPVRRDTQYF.

The CDR3 DNA sequence: TGCAGCGTCCTCCCGGACAGGGCCTACGAGCAGTACTTC. This gives the protein CSVLPDRAYEQYF. The V and J genes are TRBV29-1 and TRBJ2-7, with 8 bases identical to TRBD1. Germline lookup yields CDR1 SQVTM and CDR2 ANQGSEA. The trim removed 6 bases at V and 2 bases at J, leaving 6 bases unmatched. The CDR3 is 13 residues long.

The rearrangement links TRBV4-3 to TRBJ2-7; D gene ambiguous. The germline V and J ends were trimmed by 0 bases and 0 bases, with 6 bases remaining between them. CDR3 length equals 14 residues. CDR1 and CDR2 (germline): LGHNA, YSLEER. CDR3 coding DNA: TGCGCCAGCAGCCAAGATCTCAGCTCCTACGAGCAGTACTTC. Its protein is CASSQDLSSYEQYF.

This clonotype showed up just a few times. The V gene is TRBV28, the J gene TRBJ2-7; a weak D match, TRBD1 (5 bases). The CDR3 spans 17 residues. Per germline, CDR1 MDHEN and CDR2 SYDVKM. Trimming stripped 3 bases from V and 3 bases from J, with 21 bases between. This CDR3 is CASSFPLVGREDYEQYF. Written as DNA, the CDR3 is TGTGCCAGCAGTTTCCCCCTCGTGGGGCGAGAGGACTACGAGCAGTACTTC.

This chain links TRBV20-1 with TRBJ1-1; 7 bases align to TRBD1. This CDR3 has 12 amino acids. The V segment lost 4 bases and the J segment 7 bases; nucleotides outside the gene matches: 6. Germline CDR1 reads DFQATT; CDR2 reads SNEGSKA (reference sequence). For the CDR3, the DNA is TGCAGTGCTAACCGGGACAGCGGTGAAGCTTTCTTT. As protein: CSANRDSGEAFF.

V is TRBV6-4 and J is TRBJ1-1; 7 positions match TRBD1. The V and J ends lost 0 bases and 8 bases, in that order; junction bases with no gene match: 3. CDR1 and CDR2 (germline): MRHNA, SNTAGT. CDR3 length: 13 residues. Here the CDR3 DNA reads TGTGCCAGCAGTGACTCAGAGACAGGGGAAGCTTTCTTT. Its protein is CASSDSETGEAFF.

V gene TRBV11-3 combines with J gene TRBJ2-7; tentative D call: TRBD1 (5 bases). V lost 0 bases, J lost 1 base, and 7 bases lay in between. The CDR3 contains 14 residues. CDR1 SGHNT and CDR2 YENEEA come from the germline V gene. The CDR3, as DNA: TGTGCCAGCAGCTTAGAAAAGGGGTCCTACGAGCAGTACTTC. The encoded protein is CASSLEKGSYEQYF.

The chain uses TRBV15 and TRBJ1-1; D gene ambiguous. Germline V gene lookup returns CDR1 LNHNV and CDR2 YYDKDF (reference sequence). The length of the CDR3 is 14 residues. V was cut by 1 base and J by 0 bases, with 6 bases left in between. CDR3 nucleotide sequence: TGTGCCACCAGCAGAGTACAGTTGAACACTGAAGCTTTCTTT. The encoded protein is CATSRVQLNTEAFF. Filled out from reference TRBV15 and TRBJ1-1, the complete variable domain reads DAMVIQNPRYQVTQFGKPVTLSCSQTLNHNVMYWYQQKSSQAPKLLFHYYDKDFNNEADTPDNFQSRRPNTSFCFLDIRSPGLGDTAMYLCATSRVQLNTEAFFGQGTRLTVV.

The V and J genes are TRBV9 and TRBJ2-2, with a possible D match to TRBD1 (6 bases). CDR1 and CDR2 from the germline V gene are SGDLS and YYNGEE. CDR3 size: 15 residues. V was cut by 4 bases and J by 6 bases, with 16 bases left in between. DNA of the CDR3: TGTGCCAGCAGCCCCCCAACAGGGAATCCCGGGGAGCTGTTTTTT. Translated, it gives CASSPPTGNPGELFF.

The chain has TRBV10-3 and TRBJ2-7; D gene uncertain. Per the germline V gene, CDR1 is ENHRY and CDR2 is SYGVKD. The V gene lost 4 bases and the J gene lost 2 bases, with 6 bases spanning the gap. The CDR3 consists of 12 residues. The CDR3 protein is CAISAGTYEQYF. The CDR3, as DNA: TGTGCCATCAGTGCTGGTACCTACGAGCAGTACTTC.

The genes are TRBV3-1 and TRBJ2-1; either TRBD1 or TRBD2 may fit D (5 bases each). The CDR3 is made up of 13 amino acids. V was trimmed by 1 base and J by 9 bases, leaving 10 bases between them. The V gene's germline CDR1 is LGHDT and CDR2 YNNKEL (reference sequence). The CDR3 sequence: CASSQGGVGEQFF. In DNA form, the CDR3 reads TGTGCCAGCAGCCAAGGAGGGGTCGGTGAGCAGTTCTTC.

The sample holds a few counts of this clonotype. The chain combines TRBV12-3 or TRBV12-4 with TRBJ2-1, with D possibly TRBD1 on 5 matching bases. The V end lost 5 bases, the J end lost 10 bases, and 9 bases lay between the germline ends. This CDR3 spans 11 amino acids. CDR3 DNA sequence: TGTGCCAGCAGTCGACAGCACGAGCAGTTCTTC. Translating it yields CASSRQHEQFF.

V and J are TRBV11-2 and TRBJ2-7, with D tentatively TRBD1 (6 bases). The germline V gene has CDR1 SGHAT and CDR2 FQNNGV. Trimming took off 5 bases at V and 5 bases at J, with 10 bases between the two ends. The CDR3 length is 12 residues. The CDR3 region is CASSRDNHEQYF. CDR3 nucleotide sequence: TGTGCCAGCAGCCGGGACAACCACGAGCAGTACTTC.

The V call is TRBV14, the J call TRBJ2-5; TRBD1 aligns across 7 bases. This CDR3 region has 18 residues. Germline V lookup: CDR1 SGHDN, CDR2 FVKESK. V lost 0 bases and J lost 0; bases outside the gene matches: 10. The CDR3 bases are TGTGCCAGCAGCCAAGACTTCCATCACAGGGGATACCAAGAGACCCAGTACTTC. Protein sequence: CASSQDFHHRGYQETQYF.

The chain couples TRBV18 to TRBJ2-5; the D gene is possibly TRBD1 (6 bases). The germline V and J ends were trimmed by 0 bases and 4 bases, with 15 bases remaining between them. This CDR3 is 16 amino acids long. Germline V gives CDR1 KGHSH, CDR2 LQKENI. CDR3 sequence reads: CASSPPAGVKTETQYF. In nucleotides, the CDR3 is TGTGCCAGCTCACCACCTGCAGGGGTTAAGACAGAGACCCAGTACTTC. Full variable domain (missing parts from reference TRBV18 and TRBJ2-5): NAGVMQNPRHLVRRRGQEARLRCSPMKGHSHVYWYRQLPEEGLKFMVYLQKENIIDESGMPKERFSAEFPKEGPSILRIQQVVRGDSAAYFCASSPPAGVKTETQYFGPGTRLLVL.

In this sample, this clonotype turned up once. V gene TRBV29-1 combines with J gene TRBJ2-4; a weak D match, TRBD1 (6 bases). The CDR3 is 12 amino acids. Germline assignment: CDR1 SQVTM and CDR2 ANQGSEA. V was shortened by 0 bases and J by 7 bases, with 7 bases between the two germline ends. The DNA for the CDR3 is TGCAGCGTTGAAGATCAGGGGAACATTCAGTACTTC. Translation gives CSVEDQGNIQYF. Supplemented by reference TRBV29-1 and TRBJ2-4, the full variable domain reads SAVISQKPSRDICQRGTSLTIQCQVDSQVTMMFWYRQQPGQSLTLIATANQGSEATYESGFVIDKFPISRPNLTFSTLTVSNMSPEDSSIYLCSVEDQGNIQYFGAGTRLSVL.

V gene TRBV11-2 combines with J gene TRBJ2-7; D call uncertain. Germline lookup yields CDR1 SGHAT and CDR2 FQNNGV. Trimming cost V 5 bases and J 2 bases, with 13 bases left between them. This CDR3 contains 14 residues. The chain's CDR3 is CASSTGPQAYEQYF. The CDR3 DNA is TGTGCCAGCAGCACCGGGCCCCAAGCCTACGAGCAGTACTTC.